This record covers a single T cell receptor (beta chain). Its specificity is not known. Documented time point: week 47, end of study. Vaccine doses each comprised 300 ug of mutant IDH1 20-mer peptide, with topical imiquimod. The study enrolled donors with new WHO grade 3 or 4 IDH1-mutant, ATRX-lost astrocytomas. The sample is drawn from a study of a mutant IDH1 vaccine in newly diagnosed glioma. Per germline, CDR1 LNHDA and CDR2 SQIVND (reference sequence). The germline V and J ends were trimmed by 3 bases and 6 bases, with 15 bases remaining between them. This CDR3 comprises 15 residues. Produced via immunoSEQ multiplex PCR; TCRdb's table is partial and in-frame only. The repertoire holds about 32,000 clones, about nine tenths seen once, with 2.2% in the top ten.

The TCR was taken from a middle-aged man with glioma. The genes are TRBV19 and TRBJ1-5; D is perhaps TRBD1 (6 bases). The starting material was PBMCs, obtained from a glioma patient whose treatment included an IDH1 peptide vaccine. CDR3 sequence: CASSIAGGGGQPQHF. The CDR3, as DNA: TGTGCCAGTAGTATTGCGGGGGGCGGGGGTCAGCCCCAGCATTTT. The complete variable domain, with remaining parts taken from reference TRBV19 and TRBJ1-5, reads DGGITQSPKYLFRKEGQNVTLSCEQNLNHDAMYWYRQDPGQGLRLIYYSQIVNDFQKGDIAEGYSVSREKKESFPLTVTSAQKNPTAFYLCASSIAGGGGQPQHFGDGTRLSIL.